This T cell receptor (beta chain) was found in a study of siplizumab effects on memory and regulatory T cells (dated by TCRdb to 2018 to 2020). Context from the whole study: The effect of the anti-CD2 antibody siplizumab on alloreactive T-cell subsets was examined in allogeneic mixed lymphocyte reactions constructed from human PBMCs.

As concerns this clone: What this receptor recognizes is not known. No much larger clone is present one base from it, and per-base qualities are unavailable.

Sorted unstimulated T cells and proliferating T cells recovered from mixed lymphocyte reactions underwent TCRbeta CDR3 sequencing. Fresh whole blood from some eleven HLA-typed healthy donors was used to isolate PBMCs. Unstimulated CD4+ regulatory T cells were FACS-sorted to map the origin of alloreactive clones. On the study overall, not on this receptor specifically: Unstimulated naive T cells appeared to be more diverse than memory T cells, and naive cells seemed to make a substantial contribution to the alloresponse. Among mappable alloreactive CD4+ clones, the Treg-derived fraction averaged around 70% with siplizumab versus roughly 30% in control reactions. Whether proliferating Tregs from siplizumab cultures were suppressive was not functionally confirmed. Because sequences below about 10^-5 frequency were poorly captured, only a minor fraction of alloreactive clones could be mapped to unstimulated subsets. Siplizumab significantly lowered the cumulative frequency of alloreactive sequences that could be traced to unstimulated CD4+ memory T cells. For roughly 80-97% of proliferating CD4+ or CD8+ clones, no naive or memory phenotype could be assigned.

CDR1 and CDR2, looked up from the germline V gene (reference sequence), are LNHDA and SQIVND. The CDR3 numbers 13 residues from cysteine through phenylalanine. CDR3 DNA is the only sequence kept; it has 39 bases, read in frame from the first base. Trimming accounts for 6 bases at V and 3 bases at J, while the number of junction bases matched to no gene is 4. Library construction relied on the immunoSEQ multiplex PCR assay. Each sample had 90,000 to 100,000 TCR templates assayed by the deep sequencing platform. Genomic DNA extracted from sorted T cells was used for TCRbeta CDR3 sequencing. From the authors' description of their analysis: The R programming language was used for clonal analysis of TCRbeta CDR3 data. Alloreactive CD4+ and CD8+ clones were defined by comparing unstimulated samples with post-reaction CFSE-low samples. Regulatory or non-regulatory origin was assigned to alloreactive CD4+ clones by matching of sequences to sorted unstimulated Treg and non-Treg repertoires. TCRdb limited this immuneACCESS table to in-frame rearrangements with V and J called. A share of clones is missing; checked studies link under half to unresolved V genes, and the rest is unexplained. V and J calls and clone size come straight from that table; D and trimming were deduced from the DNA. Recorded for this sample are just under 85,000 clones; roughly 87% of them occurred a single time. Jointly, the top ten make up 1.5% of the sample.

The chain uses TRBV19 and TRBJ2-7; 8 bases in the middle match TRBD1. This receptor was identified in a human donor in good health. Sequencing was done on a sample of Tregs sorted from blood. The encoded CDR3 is CASSIDRGYEQYF. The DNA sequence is TGTGCCAGTAGCATCGACAGGGGCTACGAGCAGTACTTC.